This T cell receptor (beta chain) was recorded in a study of cytomegalovirus exposure and HLA in healthy donors. General study points: Presence/absence analyses assumed roughly uniform sequencing depth across donors, which may not hold. Among immune exposure information, only CMV serostatus was available. Reports showed the classifier diagnosing cytomegalovirus status with high specificity and sensitivity.

This PCR relied on a set of 60 Vbeta primers and 13 Jbeta primers. Original methodology: About 11 million of the 60 million to 90 million unique TCR beta chains counted in a later analysis were shared. Measured with immunoSEQ multiplex PCR; TCRdb has only the in-frame clones, and not every one. That table furnishes V, J and clone size, whereas the DNA furnished D and trimming. The top ten clones hold roughly 0.69% of a sample with about 170,000 clones, about four fifths of them seen once. In germline, CDR1 is SQVTM, CDR2 ANQGSEA. Trimming left V 7 bases short and J 2 bases short, with 23 bases between. The CDR3 is 17 residues long. A note on this clone: Its antigen is not known.

Sequences were obtained from PBMCs. The chain is built from TRBV29-1 and TRBJ2-2, with D tentatively TRBD1 (8 bases). The TCR sequence derives from a woman aged 18-29 years in good health and CMV-seronegative. CDR3 amino acids: CSGGGFKGQGNTGELFF. Here the CDR3 DNA reads TGCAGCGGGGGGGGGTTTAAAGGACAGGGTAACACCGGGGAGCTGTTTTTT.